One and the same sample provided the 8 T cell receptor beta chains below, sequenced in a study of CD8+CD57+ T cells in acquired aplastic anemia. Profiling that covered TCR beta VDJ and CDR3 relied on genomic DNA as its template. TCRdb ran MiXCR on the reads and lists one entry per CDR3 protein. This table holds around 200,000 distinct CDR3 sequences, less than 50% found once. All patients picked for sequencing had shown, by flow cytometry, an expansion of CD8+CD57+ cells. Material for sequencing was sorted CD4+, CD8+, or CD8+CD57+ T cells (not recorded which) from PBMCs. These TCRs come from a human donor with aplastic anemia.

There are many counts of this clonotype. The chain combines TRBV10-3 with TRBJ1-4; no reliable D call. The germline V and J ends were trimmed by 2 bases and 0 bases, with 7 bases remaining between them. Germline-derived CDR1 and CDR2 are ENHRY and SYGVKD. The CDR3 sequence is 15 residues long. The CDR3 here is CAISEAFATNEKLFF. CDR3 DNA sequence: TGTGCCATCAGTGAGGCATTCGCAACTAATGAAAAACTGTTTTTT.

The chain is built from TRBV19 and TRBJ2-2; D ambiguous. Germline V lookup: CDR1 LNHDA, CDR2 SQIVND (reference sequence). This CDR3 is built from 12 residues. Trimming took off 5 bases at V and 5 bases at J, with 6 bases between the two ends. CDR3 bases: TGTGCCAGTAGTCTTCAAACCGGGGAGCTGTTTTTT. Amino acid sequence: CASSLQTGELFF.

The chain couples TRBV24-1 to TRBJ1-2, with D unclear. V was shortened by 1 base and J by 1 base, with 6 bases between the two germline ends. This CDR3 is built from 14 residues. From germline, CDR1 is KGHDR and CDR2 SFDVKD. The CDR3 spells CATSDFSSNYGYTF. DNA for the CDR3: TGTGCCACCAGTGATTTTAGCAGTAACTATGGCTACACCTTC.

This chain's CDR3 is CASSHPPRGIDTQYF. DNA for the CDR3: TGTGCCAGCAGCCATCCCCCCAGGGGGATAGATACGCAGTATTTT. The rearrangement links TRBV2 to TRBJ2-3; 7 nucleotides line up with TRBD1. The CDR3 is 15 residues long. The germline V gene encodes CDR1 SNHLY and CDR2 FYNNEI. V was pared by 6 bases and J by 5 bases, with 11 bases of the junction left unmatched.

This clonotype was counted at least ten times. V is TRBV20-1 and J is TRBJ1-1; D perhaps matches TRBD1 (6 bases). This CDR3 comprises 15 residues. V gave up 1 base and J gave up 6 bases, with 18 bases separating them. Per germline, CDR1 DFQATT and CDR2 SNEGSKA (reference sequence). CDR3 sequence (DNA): TGCAGTGCTAGAGTGCAGAACGGGGGCCTCGCTGAAGCTTTCTTT. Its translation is CSARVQNGGLAEAFF.

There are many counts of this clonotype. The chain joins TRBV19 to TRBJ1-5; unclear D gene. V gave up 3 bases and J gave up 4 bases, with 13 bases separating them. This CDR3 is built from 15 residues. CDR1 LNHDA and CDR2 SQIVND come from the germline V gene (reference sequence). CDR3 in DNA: TGTGCCAGTAGTATTTTTGGCGGTAAAAATCAGCCCCAGCATTTT. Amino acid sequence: CASSIFGGKNQPQHF.

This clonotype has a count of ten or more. The CDR3 DNA reads as TGTGCCAGCAGCTTGGGGGGGCGCGGCACCGGGGAGCTGTTTTTT. As protein: CASSLGGRGTGELFF. This rearrangement joins TRBV5-5 to TRBJ2-2; D is possibly TRBD1 (6 bases). CDR1 and CDR2 from the germline V gene are SGHKS and YYEKEE (reference sequence). V gave up 0 bases and J gave up 4 bases, with 10 bases separating them. CDR3 size: 15 residues. Filled out from reference TRBV5-5 and TRBJ2-2, the complete variable domain reads DAGVTQSPTHLIKTRGQQVTLRCSPISGHKSVSWYQQVLGQGPQFIFQYYEKEERGRGNFPDRFSARQFPNYSSELNVNALLLGDSALYLCASSLGGRGTGELFFGEGSRLTVL.

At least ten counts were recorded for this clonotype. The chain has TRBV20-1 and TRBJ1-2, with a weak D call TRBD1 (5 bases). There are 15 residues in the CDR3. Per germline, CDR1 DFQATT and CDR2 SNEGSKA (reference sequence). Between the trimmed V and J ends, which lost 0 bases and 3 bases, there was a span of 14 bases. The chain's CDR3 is CSARDWADSYYGYTF. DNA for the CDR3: TGCAGTGCTAGAGATTGGGCAGACAGTTACTATGGCTACACCTTC.